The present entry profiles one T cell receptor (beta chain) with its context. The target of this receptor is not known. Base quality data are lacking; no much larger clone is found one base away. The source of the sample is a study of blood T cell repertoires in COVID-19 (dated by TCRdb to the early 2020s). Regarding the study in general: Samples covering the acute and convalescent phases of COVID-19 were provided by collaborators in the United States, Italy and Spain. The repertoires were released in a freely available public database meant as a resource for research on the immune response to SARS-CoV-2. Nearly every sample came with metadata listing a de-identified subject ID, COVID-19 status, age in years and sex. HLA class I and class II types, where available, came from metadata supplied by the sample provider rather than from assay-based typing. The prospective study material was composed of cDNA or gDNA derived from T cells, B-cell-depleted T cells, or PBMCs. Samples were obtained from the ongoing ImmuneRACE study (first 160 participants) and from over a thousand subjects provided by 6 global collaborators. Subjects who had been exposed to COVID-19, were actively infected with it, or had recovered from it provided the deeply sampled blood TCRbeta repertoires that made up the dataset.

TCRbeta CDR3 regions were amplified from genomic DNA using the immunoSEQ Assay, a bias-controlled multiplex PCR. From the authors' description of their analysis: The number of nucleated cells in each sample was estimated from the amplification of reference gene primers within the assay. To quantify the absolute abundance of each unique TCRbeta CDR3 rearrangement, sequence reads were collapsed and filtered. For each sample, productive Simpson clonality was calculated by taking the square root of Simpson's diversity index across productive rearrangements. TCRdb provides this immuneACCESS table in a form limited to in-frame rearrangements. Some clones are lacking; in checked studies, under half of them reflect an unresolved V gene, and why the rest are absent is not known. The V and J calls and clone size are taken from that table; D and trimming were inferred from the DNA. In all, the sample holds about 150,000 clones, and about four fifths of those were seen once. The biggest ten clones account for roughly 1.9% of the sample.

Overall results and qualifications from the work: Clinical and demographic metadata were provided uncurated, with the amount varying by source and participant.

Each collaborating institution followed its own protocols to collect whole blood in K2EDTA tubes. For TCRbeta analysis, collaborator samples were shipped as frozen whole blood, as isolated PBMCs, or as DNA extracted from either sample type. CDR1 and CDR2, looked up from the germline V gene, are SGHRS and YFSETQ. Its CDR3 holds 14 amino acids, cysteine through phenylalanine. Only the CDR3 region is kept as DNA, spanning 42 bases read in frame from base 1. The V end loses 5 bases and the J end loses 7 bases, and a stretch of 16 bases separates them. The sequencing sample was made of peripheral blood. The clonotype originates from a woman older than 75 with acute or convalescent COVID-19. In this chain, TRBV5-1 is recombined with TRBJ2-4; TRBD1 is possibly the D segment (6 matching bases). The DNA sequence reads TGCGCCAGCAGGGATACAGGGTCTGACAACATTCAGTACTTC. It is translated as CASRDTGSDNIQYF.